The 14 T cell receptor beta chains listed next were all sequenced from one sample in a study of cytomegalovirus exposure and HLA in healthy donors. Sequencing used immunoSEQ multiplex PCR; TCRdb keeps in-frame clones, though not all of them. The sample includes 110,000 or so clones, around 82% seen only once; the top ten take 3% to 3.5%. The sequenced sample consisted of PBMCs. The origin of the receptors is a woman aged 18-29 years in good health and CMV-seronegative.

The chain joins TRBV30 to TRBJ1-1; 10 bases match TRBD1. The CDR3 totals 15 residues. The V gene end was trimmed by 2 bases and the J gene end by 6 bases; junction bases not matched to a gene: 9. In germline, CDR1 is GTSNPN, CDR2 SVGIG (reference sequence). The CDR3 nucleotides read TGTGCCTGGAGTACCCCCGGGACAGGGGTTGCTGAAGCTTTCTTT. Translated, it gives CAWSTPGTGVAEAFF.

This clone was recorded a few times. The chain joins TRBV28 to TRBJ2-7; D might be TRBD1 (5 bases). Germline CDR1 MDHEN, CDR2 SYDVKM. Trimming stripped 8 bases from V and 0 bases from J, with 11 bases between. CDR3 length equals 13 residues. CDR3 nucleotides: TGTGCCAGCCTCACCAGGGACTCCTACGAGCAGTACTTC. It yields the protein CASLTRDSYEQYF.

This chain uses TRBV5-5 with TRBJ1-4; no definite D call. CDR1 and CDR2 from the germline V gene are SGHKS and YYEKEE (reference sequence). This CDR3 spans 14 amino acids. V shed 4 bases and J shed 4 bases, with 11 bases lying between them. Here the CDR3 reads CASSPTDRNEKLFF. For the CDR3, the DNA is TGTGCCAGCAGCCCCACAGACCGTAATGAAAAACTGTTTTTT.

The CDR3 nucleotides are TGTGCCAGCAGTTTATCAGGTGCGCGGTCCTACGAGCAGTACTTC. Translation gives CASSLSGARSYEQYF. V and J are TRBV27 and TRBJ2-7; no clear D. Deletions cut 0 bases from V and 1 base from J, with 10 bases between. Germline CDR1 and CDR2: MNHEY and SMNVEV (reference sequence). The CDR3 totals 15 residues.

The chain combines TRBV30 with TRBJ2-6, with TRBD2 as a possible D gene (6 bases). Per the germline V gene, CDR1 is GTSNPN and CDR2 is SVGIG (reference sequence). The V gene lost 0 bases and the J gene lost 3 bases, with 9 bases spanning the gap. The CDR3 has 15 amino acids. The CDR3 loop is CAWSVGGLGANVLTF. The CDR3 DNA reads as TGTGCCTGGAGTGTTGGAGGGCTTGGGGCCAACGTCCTGACTTTC.

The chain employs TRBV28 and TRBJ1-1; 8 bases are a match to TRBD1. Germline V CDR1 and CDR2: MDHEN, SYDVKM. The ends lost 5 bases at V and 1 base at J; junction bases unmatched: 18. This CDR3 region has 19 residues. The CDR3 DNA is TGTGCCAGCAGTACCTCCCTCCGGACAGGGACACGAAGGAACACTGAAGCTTTCTTT. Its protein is CASSTSLRTGTRRNTEAFF.

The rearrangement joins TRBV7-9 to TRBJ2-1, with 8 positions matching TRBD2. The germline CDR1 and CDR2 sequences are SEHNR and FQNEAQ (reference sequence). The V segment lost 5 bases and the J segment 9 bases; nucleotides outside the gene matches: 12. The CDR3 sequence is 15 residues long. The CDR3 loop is CASSTRDLLAGEQFF. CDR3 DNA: TGTGCCAGCAGCACCCGAGACTTGCTAGCGGGTGAGCAGTTCTTC.

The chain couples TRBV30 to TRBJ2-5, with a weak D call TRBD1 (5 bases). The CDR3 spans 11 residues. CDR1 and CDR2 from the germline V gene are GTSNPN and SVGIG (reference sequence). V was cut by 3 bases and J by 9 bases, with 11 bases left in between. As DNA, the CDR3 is TGTGCCTGGAGCGCTACAGGCGCCCAGTACTTC. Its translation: CAWSATGAQYF.

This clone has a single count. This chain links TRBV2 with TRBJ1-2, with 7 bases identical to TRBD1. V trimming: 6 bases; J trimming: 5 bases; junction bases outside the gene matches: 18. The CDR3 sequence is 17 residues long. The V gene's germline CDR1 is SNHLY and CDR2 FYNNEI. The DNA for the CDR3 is TGTGCCAGCAGGCCCCGTATGGGACAGCCATTCCTTTATGGCTACACCTTC. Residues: CASRPRMGQPFLYGYTF.

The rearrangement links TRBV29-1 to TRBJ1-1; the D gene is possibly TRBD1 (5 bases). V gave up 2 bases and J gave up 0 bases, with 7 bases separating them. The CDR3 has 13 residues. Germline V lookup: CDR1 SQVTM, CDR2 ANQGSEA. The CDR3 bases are TGCAGCGTTGAACAGGGATTGAACACTGAAGCTTTCTTT. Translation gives CSVEQGLNTEAFF.

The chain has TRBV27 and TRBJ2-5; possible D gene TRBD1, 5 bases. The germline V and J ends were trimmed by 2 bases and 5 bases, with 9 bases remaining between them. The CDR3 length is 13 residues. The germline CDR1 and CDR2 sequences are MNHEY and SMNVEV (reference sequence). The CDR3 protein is CASSLVGAETQYF. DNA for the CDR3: TGTGCCAGCAGTTTAGTTGGGGCTGAGACCCAGTACTTC.

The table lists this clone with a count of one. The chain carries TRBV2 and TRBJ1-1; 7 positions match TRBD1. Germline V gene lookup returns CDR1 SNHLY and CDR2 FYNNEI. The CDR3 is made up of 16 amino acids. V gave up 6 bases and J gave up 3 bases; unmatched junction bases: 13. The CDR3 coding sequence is TGTGCCAGCAGCGTGACGACCGGGACAGAGGACACTGAAGCTTTCTTT. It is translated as CASSVTTGTEDTEAFF.

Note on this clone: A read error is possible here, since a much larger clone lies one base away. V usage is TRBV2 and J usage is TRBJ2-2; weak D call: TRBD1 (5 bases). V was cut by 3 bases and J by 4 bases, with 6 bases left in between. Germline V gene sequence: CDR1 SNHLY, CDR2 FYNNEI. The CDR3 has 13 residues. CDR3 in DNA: TGTGCCAGCAGTGACAGGGCCACCGGGGAGCTGTTTTTT. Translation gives CASSDRATGELFF.

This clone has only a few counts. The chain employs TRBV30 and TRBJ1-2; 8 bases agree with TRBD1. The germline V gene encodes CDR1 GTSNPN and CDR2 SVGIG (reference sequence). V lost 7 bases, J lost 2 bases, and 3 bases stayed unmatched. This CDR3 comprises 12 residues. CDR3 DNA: TGTGCCTCCCGGACAGGGAACTATGGCTACACCTTC. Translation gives CASRTGNYGYTF.